This TCR beta chain was sequenced in a study of OX40 agonist ivuxolimab in advanced cancers. Overall study context: An agonistic human IgG2 monoclonal antibody against OX40 (CD134) was given. Whole-study results and caveats: The study found that CD8+ T cells averaged more expanded clones than CD4+. Researchers did not establish what antigens the expanded peripheral T cells target.

Clones were sequenced by immunoSEQ multiplex PCR, and TCRdb holds only the in-frame ones, with some missing. The sample carries under 150,000 clones, around nine tenths recorded once. From germline, CDR1 is MNHEY and CDR2 SVGAGI. The ends lost 6 bases at V and 2 bases at J; junction bases unmatched: 5. CDR3 length equals 15 residues. Details on this clone: The antigen is not known.

Researchers took blood at baseline, on cycle 4 day 1, and on cycle 7 day 1. The material sequenced was CD4+ or CD8+ T cells sorted from blood, taken in a trial of the OX40 agonist ivuxolimab. The sequence was obtained from an adult with an advanced solid tumor such as melanoma, head and neck, liver or kidney cancer. The chain couples TRBV6-5 to TRBJ1-3, with 9 nucleotides matching TRBD1. CDR3 sequence (DNA): TGTGCCAGCAGCATTGGGACAGGGACTGGAAACACCATATATTTT. Translating it yields CASSIGTGTGNTIYF.